The entry below describes one T cell receptor (beta chain). Its antigen remains unknown. These data come from a study of Ad26.COV2.S vaccination and SARS-CoV-2 variants. Study background: COV1001, an Ad26.COV2.S trial, supplied this vaccine-arm donor.

Study-level results: Marked by substantial breadth, spike-specific CD8+ and CD4+ T cell responses were reportedly seen after vaccination. Individuals receiving vaccine had higher spike-specific TCR breadth than placebo recipients did.

The treatment here: roughly 20 received Ad26.COV2.S at low or high dose, single or two shots; 5 received placebo; per-sample allocation not given. Following the first vaccine or placebo injection, samples were taken on day 63. A Boston donor was an adult aged 18-55 years. CDR1 is ENHRY and CDR2 is SYGVKD in the germline V gene. The V gene lost 1 base and the J gene lost 6 bases, with 13 bases spanning the gap. The CDR3 consists of 16 residues. Here immunoSEQ multiplex PCR was the method, and the copy in TCRdb shows in-frame clones only, minus some. The table includes about 390,000 clones, around 85% detected once.

This chain joins TRBV10-3 and TRBJ1-6; TRBD1 might be the D (5 bases). This sample comprised peripheral blood, obtained in a trial of Ad26.COV2.S vaccine versus placebo. The sequence came from a person aged 18-60 years who received the Ad26.COV2.S COVID-19 vaccine or a placebo. The CDR3: CAISEWVGAGNSPLHF. For the CDR3, the DNA is TGTGCCATCAGTGAGTGGGTTGGGGCAGGTAATTCACCCCTCCACTTT.